The next 26 T cell receptor beta chains were all read from a single sample in a study of cytomegalovirus exposure and HLA in healthy donors. Data came from immunoSEQ multiplex PCR; TCRdb stores just in-frame clones and leaves some out. The sample has tens of thousands of clones, around 90% seen once. Sequencing used PBMCs. The receptors come from a woman between 18 and 29 years old in good health and CMV-seropositive.

This clone has a handful of counts. V and J are TRBV2 and TRBJ1-2, with a weak D call TRBD1 (6 bases). Deletions cut 6 bases from V and 4 bases from J, with 18 bases between. CDR3 length equals 15 residues. Germline CDR1 and CDR2: SNHLY and FYNNEI. CDR3 residues: CASRERADRIYGYTF. The CDR3 bases are TGTGCCAGCAGGGAGAGAGCGGACAGAATCTATGGCTACACCTTC.

The chain uses TRBV2 and TRBJ2-3; 11 bases agree with TRBD1. The V gene's germline CDR1 is SNHLY and CDR2 FYNNEI. Trimming at V came to 6 bases and at J to 5 bases, leaving 7 bases not matched to a gene. The CDR3 consists of 15 residues. The CDR3 reads CASSWDRGLLDTQYF. The CDR3 coding sequence is TGTGCCAGCAGCTGGGACAGGGGGTTGTTAGATACGCAGTATTTT.

The chain is built from TRBV11-3 and TRBJ1-1, with D tentatively TRBD1 (5 bases). Trimming cost V 3 bases and J 1 base, with 6 bases left between them. Germline V CDR1 and CDR2: SGHNT, YENEEA. The CDR3 totals 13 residues. Here the CDR3 reads CASSFTGNTEAFF. CDR3 bases: TGTGCCAGCAGCTTTACAGGGAACACTGAAGCTTTCTTT.

The CDR3 DNA is TGTGCCAGCAGCTTATACAGGCCCCATGGCTACACCTTC. This translates into CASSLYRPHGYTF. The rearrangement uses TRBV7-9 and TRBJ1-2, with a possible D match to TRBD1 (5 bases). The CDR3 contains 13 residues. V was cut by 2 bases and J by 6 bases, with 10 bases left in between. The germline gives CDR1 SEHNR, CDR2 FQNEAQ (reference sequence). The complete variable domain, with remaining parts taken from reference TRBV7-9 and TRBJ1-2, reads DTGVSQNPRHKITKRGQNVTFRCDPISEHNRLYWYRQTLGQGPEFLTYFQNEAQLEKSRLLSDRFSAERPKGSFSTLEIQRTEQGDSAMYLCASSLYRPHGYTFGSGTRLTVV.

The rearrangement uses TRBV7-2 and TRBJ2-2; D not certain. Looked up from germline, CDR1 is SGHTA and CDR2 is FQGNSA. The CDR3 has 14 amino acids. Between the trimmed V and J ends, which lost 4 bases and 2 bases, there was a span of 8 bases. The CDR3 protein is CASSWSDNTGELFF. For the CDR3, the DNA is TGTGCCAGCAGCTGGTCAGATAACACCGGGGAGCTGTTTTTT.

V usage is TRBV25-1 and J usage is TRBJ1-3, with TRBD1 matching over 10 bases. The CDR3 has 15 amino acids. The V and J ends lost 3 bases and 2 bases, in that order; junction bases with no gene match: 1. CDR1 is MGHDK, CDR2 SYGVNS, per germline. In DNA, the CDR3 is TGTGCCAGCAGTGACGGACAGGGGGCTGGAAACACCATATATTTT. It codes for CASSDGQGAGNTIYF.

The count of this clone is one. This rearrangement joins TRBV29-1 to TRBJ2-7; 11 nucleotides agree with TRBD2. Germline V gene lookup returns CDR1 SQVTM and CDR2 ANQGSEA. The trim removed 6 bases at V and 3 bases at J, leaving 4 bases unmatched. The CDR3 loop spans 13 amino acids. The CDR3 reads CSVPGTSGYEQYF. CDR3 nucleotide sequence: TGCAGCGTCCCCGGGACTAGCGGCTACGAGCAGTACTTC.

This chain uses TRBV5-1 with TRBJ2-3, with a possible D match to TRBD2 (5 bases). Trimming left V 4 bases short and J 1 base short, with 10 bases between. Germline CDR1 is SGHRS and CDR2 is YFSETQ. The CDR3 has 14 residues. CDR3 amino acids: CASSDGGGTDTQYF. The CDR3 bases are TGCGCCAGCAGCGACGGAGGTGGCACAGATACGCAGTATTTT.

V is TRBV9 and J is TRBJ2-2; 12 bases align to TRBD2. Germline V gene sequence: CDR1 SGDLS, CDR2 YYNGEE. CDR3 length: 18 residues. J gave up 5 bases and V 0 bases, and 8 bases lay outside the gene matches. The CDR3 protein is CASSVVPSGGARTGELFF. The CDR3 DNA sequence: TGTGCCAGCAGCGTAGTGCCTAGCGGGGGGGCGAGAACCGGGGAGCTGTTTTTT.

The rearrangement uses TRBV27 and TRBJ1-4, with 7 bases matching TRBD1. The CDR3 extends over 15 amino acids. CDR1 is MNHEY and CDR2 is SMNVEV in the germline V gene (reference sequence). V lost 6 bases, J lost 7 bases, and 11 bases stayed unmatched. CDR3 sequence reads: CASSPGTVIGEKLFF. The CDR3 DNA reads TGTGCCAGCAGCCCCGGGACAGTAATAGGTGAAAAACTGTTTTTT.

This clone is a singleton in its sample. The chain carries TRBV4-2 and TRBJ1-2; tentative D call: TRBD1 (5 bases). The germline gives CDR1 LGHNA, CDR2 YNFKEQ. CDR3 size: 18 residues. V shed 0 bases and J shed 6 bases, with 23 bases lying between them. For the CDR3, the DNA is TGTGCCAGCAGCCAAGATCCCCTAGCGGGGCAGTGGTTACATGGCTACACCTTC. It is translated as CASSQDPLAGQWLHGYTF.

This chain joins TRBV5-1 and TRBJ2-3; 7 bases match TRBD2. CDR3 size: 16 residues. The V and J ends lost 2 bases and 0 bases, in that order; junction bases with no gene match: 6. From germline, CDR1 is SGHRS and CDR2 YFSETQ. As DNA, the CDR3 is TGCGCCAGCAGCTTCTTATGGCGGGGGAGCACAGATACGCAGTATTTT. It translates to CASSFLWRGSTDTQYF.

The chain couples TRBV5-5 to TRBJ1-2; D may be TRBD1 (6 bases). The CDR3 runs 16 residues. Germline CDR1 is SGHKS and CDR2 is YYEKEE (reference sequence). V lost 3 bases and J lost 7, with 22 bases in between. This CDR3 is CASSSGPELAGAGYTF. CDR3 DNA: TGTGCCAGCAGCTCAGGTCCCGAATTGGCAGGGGCTGGCTACACCTTC. The complete variable domain, with remaining parts taken from reference TRBV5-5 and TRBJ1-2, reads DAGVTQSPTHLIKTRGQQVTLRCSPISGHKSVSWYQQVLGQGPQFIFQYYEKEERGRGNFPDRFSARQFPNYSSELNVNALLLGDSALYLCASSSGPELAGAGYTFGSGTRLTVV.

V usage is TRBV30 and J usage is TRBJ2-1; 9 nucleotides match TRBD2. V dropped 5 bases and J dropped 4; count of bases not matched to a gene: 3. The germline CDR1 and CDR2 sequences are GTSNPN and SVGIG (reference sequence). This CDR3 spans 13 amino acids. The CDR3 reads CAWLAGFYNEQFF. In nucleotides, the CDR3 is TGTGCCTGGCTAGCGGGATTTTACAATGAGCAGTTCTTC.

V usage is TRBV7-9 and J usage is TRBJ2-2; 9 bases match TRBD2. Germline V gene sequence: CDR1 SEHNR, CDR2 FQNEAQ (reference sequence). Trimming removed 1 base from V and 3 bases from J; junction bases left unmatched: 0. The CDR3 runs 15 residues. The CDR3 spells CASSLGTSDTGELFF. The DNA for the CDR3 is TGTGCCAGCAGCTTAGGGACTAGCGACACCGGGGAGCTGTTTTTT.

The chain recombines TRBV4-3 with TRBJ1-5; D is unclear. The CDR3 has 13 amino acids. CDR1 is LGHNA, CDR2 YSLEER, per germline. V lost 0 bases and J lost 7, with 7 bases in between. The DNA for the CDR3 is TGCGCCAGCAGCCAAGAACAGACCCAGCCCCAGCATTTT. Residues: CASSQEQTQPQHF.

This chain links TRBV15 with TRBJ2-3; 8 positions match TRBD1. J gave up 6 bases and V 4 bases, and 12 bases lay outside the gene matches. The CDR3 has 16 residues. CDR1 and CDR2 (germline): LNHNV, YYDKDF (reference sequence). The chain's CDR3 is CATSKFGQGARDTQYF. The CDR3, as DNA: TGTGCCACCAGCAAGTTTGGTCAGGGGGCCCGGGATACGCAGTATTTT.

This CDR3 reads CASSQGAEQYF. The CDR3 DNA follows: TGTGCCAGCAGCCAAGGGGCCGAGCAGTACTTC. The chain carries TRBV4-2 and TRBJ2-7, with unresolved D. The V end was cut by 1 base, the J end by 6 bases, with 4 bases between. This CDR3 contains 11 residues. Germline assignment: CDR1 LGHNA and CDR2 YNFKEQ.

V is TRBV6-5 and J is TRBJ1-2; 7 nucleotides align to TRBD1. J gave up 2 bases and V 8 bases, and 5 bases lay outside the gene matches. This CDR3 is built from 13 residues. In germline, CDR1 is MNHEY, CDR2 SVGAGI. The CDR3 sequence: CASRQGWNYGYTF. The CDR3 DNA is TGTGCCAGCCGACAGGGATGGAACTATGGCTACACCTTC.

This chain joins TRBV19 and TRBJ2-5; 13 nucleotides line up with TRBD2. The junction had 5 bases not matched to a gene; V was cut back by 6 bases and J by 4 bases. The germline V gene encodes CDR1 LNHDA and CDR2 SQIVND (reference sequence). The CDR3 sequence is 15 residues long. CDR3 in amino acids: CASSLGLAGVETQYF. CDR3 coding DNA: TGTGCCAGTAGCCTTGGACTAGCGGGAGTAGAGACCCAGTACTTC.

V and J are TRBV18 and TRBJ2-1; the match to TRBD2 covers 10 bases. With 6 bases clipped from V and 4 bases from J, the junction kept 6 bases outside the gene matches. CDR3 size: 15 residues. Germline CDR1 KGHSH, CDR2 LQKENI. CDR3 DNA sequence: TGTGCCAGCTCTCCTCTAGCGGGAGCGTACAATGAGCAGTTCTTC. Protein sequence: CASSPLAGAYNEQFF.

This sequence joins TRBV7-9 and TRBJ1-1; TRBD1 aligns across 7 bases. The length of the CDR3 is 15 residues. The junction had 6 bases not matched to a gene; V was cut back by 5 bases and J by 0 bases. The germline V gene encodes CDR1 SEHNR and CDR2 FQNEAQ (reference sequence). CDR3 residues: CASSTTGDLNTEAFF. CDR3 nucleotides: TGTGCCAGCAGCACTACAGGGGATTTGAACACTGAAGCTTTCTTT.

This chain links TRBV19 with TRBJ1-1; 7 nucleotides line up with TRBD1. With 5 bases clipped from V and 1 base from J, the junction kept 10 bases outside the gene matches. The CDR3 contains 16 residues. Looked up from germline, CDR1 is LNHDA and CDR2 is SQIVND (reference sequence). The CDR3, as DNA: TGTGCCAGTAGTTCGCCCCGACAGGGAGGGAACACTGAAGCTTTCTTT. It yields the protein CASSSPRQGGNTEAFF.

The V and J genes are TRBV5-1 and TRBJ2-5; 7 bases are shared with TRBD1. Germline CDR1 and CDR2: SGHRS and YFSETQ. Trimming at V came to 3 bases and at J to 5 bases, leaving 16 bases not matched to a gene. The CDR3 extends over 17 amino acids. As DNA, the CDR3 is TGCGCCAGCAGCTCTTCGACAGGGCTAATAAGTCGGGAGACCCAGTACTTC. It is translated as CASSSSTGLISRETQYF.

The CDR3 DNA follows: TGCGCCAGCAGCCAAGACCGGGGGGCCGCAGAGACCCAGTACTTC. Its translation: CASSQDRGAAETQYF. V is TRBV4-1 and J is TRBJ2-5, with a weak D call TRBD2 (7 bases). The CDR3 consists of 15 residues. CDR1 is MGHRA, CDR2 YSYEKL, per germline. Between the trimmed V and J ends, which lost 0 bases and 4 bases, there was a span of 12 bases.

This chain uses TRBV18 with TRBJ1-1; 7 positions match TRBD1. V was pared by 8 bases and J by 1 base, with 4 bases of the junction left unmatched. The germline V gene encodes CDR1 KGHSH and CDR2 LQKENI. There are 13 residues in the CDR3. CDR3 amino acids: CASTTGTNTEAFF. CDR3 sequence (DNA): TGTGCCAGCACGACAGGGACGAACACTGAAGCTTTCTTT.